The rows below give T cell receptor beta chains drawn from one sample of a study of T cells in Graves' hyperthyroidism and ophthalmopathy. TCRdb re-called the multiplex PCR reads with MiXCR, one entry per CDR3 protein. The sample contains 40,000 to 60,000 distinct CDR3 sequences, around half of which appear only once. The source material was blood. These receptors all stem from a woman between 45 and 65 years old with Graves' ophthalmopathy. The CDR3 runs from the conserved cysteine through the conserved F or W. D genes are given only for firm matches. Clone size, where shown, is once, few, many, or a class for clones that have expanded.

D | J | V | size | CDR3 | DNA
. | TRBJ1-5 | TRBV18 | few | CASAMEGNQPQHF | TGTGCCAGCGCGATGGAAGGCAATCAGCCCCAGCATTTT
. | TRBJ2-7 | TRBV7-6 | many | CASSSRVGGLNLPTYEQYF | TGTGCCAGCAGCTCCCGGGTTGGGGGGCTCAATCTACCAACCTACGAGCAGTACTTC
TRBD2 | TRBJ2-1 | TRBV7-2 | . | CASTPFRSSGGPYNEQFF | TGTGCCAGCACCCCCTTTCGTTCTAGCGGGGGGCCCTACAATGAGCAGTTCTTC
TRBD1 | TRBJ2-1 | TRBV5-1 | many | CASSSGQGAPYNEQFF | TGCGCCAGCAGCTCCGGACAGGGGGCGCCCTACAATGAGCAGTTCTTC
. | TRBJ1-1 | TRBV10-3 | . | CAISATYTEAFF | TGTGCCATCAGTGCCACCTACACTGAAGCTTTCTTT
TRBD1 | TRBJ1-3 | TRBV20-1 | many | CSARDRVLGNTIYF | TGCAGTGCTCGGGACAGGGTGCTCGGAAACACCATATATTTT
. | TRBJ1-1 | TRBV19 | . | CASSLGNYAEAFF | TGTGCCAGTAGCCTAGGGAATTATGCTGAAGCTTTCTTT
TRBD2 | TRBJ2-3 | TRBV5-6 | once | CASSLTSGGAGPDTQYF | TGTGCCAGCAGCTTGACTAGCGGGGGGGCAGGGCCAGATACGCAGTATTTT
TRBD2 | TRBJ2-1 | TRBV12-3/TRBV12-4 | few | CASTPSGRSYNEQFF | TGTGCCAGCACTCCTAGCGGGAGGTCCTACAATGAGCAGTTCTTC
. | TRBJ2-3 | TRBV20-1 | many | CSARALGEITDTQYF | TGCAGTGCTAGAGCCCTGGGGGAGATCACAGATACGCAGTATTTT
TRBD2 | TRBJ2-7 | TRBV6-2/TRBV6-3 | many | CASSYNPGLAGFEQYF | TGTGCCAGCAGTTATAACCCGGGACTAGCGGGGTTCGAGCAGTACTTC
. | TRBJ2-7 | TRBV29-1 | . | CSVERSGSGNEQYF | TGCAGCGTTGAAAGAAGCGGGTCGGGGAACGAGCAGTACTTC
TRBD2 | TRBJ2-7 | TRBV7-3 | . | CASSFRLAGFDEQYF | TGTGCCAGCAGCTTTCGACTAGCGGGCTTCGACGAGCAGTACTTC
TRBD1 | TRBJ1-6 | TRBV20-1 | many | CSARATSGGDSPLHF | TGCAGTGCTAGAGCGACCTCAGGGGGGGATTCACCCCTCCACTTT
TRBD1 | TRBJ1-4 | TRBV5-1 | many | CASSLGTGNEKLFF | TGCGCCAGCAGCCTCGGGACAGGGAATGAAAAACTGTTTTTT
TRBD2 | TRBJ2-1 | TRBV7-2 | many | CASSLVPSGSYNEQFF | TGTGCCAGCAGCTTAGTGCCTAGCGGGAGTTACAATGAGCAGTTCTTC
. | TRBJ2-1 | TRBV24-1 | medium-sized | CATSDSGPANEQFF | TGTGCCACCAGTGATTCGGGACCGGCTAATGAGCAGTTCTTT
. | TRBJ2-7 | TRBV20-1 | . | CSASLPSLEQYF | TGCAGTGCTAGTCTCCCATCTCTGGAGCAGTACTTC
. | TRBJ2-5 | TRBV5-6 | many | CASSLALDGFRETQYF | TGTGCCAGCAGCTTGGCCCTGGACGGATTCAGAGAGACCCAGTACTTC
. | TRBJ1-5 | TRBV6-2/TRBV6-3 | many | CASRSSDGYSNQPQHF | TGTGCCAGCAGATCGTCCGACGGTTATAGCAATCAGCCCCAGCATTTT
TRBD1 | TRBJ1-4 | TRBV5-1 | . | CASKTGTNEKLFF | TGCGCCAGTAAGACAGGGACTAATGAAAAACTGTTTTTT
. | TRBJ2-5 | TRBV15 | many | CATSRVFRDDETQYF | TGTGCCACCAGCAGAGTCTTCAGGGACGACGAGACCCAGTACTTC
TRBD2 | TRBJ2-7 | TRBV7-6 | many | CASSPGGAYEQYF | TGTGCCAGCAGCCCGGGGGGGGCCTACGAGCAGTACTTC
TRBD2 | TRBJ2-1 | TRBV10-1 | . | CASNPGLAGTEQFF | TGCGCCAGCAACCCGGGACTAGCGGGAACTGAGCAGTTCTTC
. | TRBJ2-5 | TRBV29-1 | . | CSVELRQETQYF | TGCAGCGTTGAATTGCGGCAAGAGACCCAGTACTTC
. | TRBJ2-3 | TRBV2 | once | CASSSRHAVF | TGTGCCAGCAGCAGCAGACACGCAGTATTT
TRBD2 | TRBJ2-3 | TRBV10-1 | . | CASSDQREFGDTQYF | TGCGCCAGCAGTGACCAGCGGGAGTTCGGAGATACGCAGTATTTT
. | TRBJ2-2 | TRBV7-3 | . | CASSQEKLKARAVGTGELFF | TGCGCCAGCAGCCAAGAAAAGCTAAAGGCGCGGGCGGTGGGTACCGGGGAGCTGTTTTTT
TRBD2 | TRBJ2-1 | TRBV2 | . | CASSDSGGAGGQFF | TGTGCCAGCAGTGACAGCGGGGGGGCCGGGGGGCAGTTCTTC
TRBD1 | TRBJ1-6 | TRBV20-1 | . | CSTNGQGGYYSPLHF | TGCAGTACTAACGGACAGGGGGGGTATTATTCACCCCTCCACTTT